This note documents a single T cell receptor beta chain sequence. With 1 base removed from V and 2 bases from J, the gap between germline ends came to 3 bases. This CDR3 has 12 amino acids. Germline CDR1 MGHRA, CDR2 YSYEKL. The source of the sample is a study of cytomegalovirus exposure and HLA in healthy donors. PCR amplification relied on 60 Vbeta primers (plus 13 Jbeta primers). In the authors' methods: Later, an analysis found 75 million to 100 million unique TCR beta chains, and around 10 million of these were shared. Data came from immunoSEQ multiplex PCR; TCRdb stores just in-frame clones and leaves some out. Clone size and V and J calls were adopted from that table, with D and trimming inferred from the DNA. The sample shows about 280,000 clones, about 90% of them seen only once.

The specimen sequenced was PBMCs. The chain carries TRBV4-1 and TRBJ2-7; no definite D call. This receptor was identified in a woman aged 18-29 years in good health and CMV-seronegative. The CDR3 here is CASSQVAYEQYF. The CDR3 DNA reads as TGCGCCAGCAGCCAAGTAGCCTACGAGCAGTACTTC.